The present T cell receptor (beta chain) was sequenced within a study of blood T cell repertoires in COVID-19. About the research overall: COVID-19 samples from acute and convalescent phases originated in the United States, Italy and Spain. Sample material is recorded as cDNA or gDNA derived from T cells, B-cell-depleted T cells, or PBMCs.

Source study methods: Researchers report that nucleated cell counts were estimated from reference gene primer amplification. The method was immunoSEQ multiplex PCR; TCRdb's version includes in-frame clones alone and lacks a portion of them. V and J calls plus clone size are reproduced from that table; the DNA served to infer D and trimming. The sample has more than 60,000 clones; approximately 84% are singletons. Germline CDR1 SGHRS, CDR2 YFSETQ. This CDR3 spans 15 amino acids. Trimming at V came to 4 bases and at J to 5 bases, leaving 6 bases not matched to a gene. Source material: peripheral blood. The genes are TRBV5-1 and TRBJ1-5; 10 bases fit TRBD1. This sequence was found in a man aged 45 to 65 with COVID-19, enrolled during active disease. The chain's CDR3 is CASSADGTGDQPQHF. DNA of the CDR3: TGCGCCAGCAGCGCGGATGGGACAGGGGATCAGCCCCAGCATTTT.